These 7 T cell receptor beta chains were all obtained from the same sample, sequenced in a study of blood T cell repertoires in COVID-19. TCRdb keeps only in-frame clones here, not all; method: immunoSEQ multiplex PCR. The sample carries about 190,000 clones, more than 75% recorded once. The source material was peripheral blood. These receptors all come from a man aged 35 to 55 with active or convalescent COVID-19.

V and J are TRBV6-5 and TRBJ2-3; no clear D. Germline CDR1 and CDR2: MNHEY and SVGAGI. Trimming cost V 7 bases and J 2 bases, with 7 bases left between them. The CDR3 is made up of 12 amino acids. The CDR3 spells CASTPNTDTQYF. The CDR3 coding sequence is TGTGCCAGCACCCCCAACACAGATACGCAGTATTTT.

V is TRBV6-5 and J is TRBJ2-2, with TRBD2 matching over 12 bases. Trimming removed 5 bases from V and 10 bases from J; junction bases left unmatched: 2. Looked up from germline, CDR1 is MNHEY and CDR2 is SVGAGI. The CDR3 sequence is 13 residues long. The CDR3 DNA is TGTGCCAGCAGTCTAGCGGGAGGGACGGAGCTGTTTTTT. Its translation is CASSLAGGTELFF.

In this sample, this clone turned up a few times. The gene calls are TRBV29-1 and TRBJ2-5; D remains unclear. Germline V gene sequence: CDR1 SQVTM, CDR2 ANQGSEA. With 8 bases removed from V and 3 bases from J, the gap between germline ends came to 10 bases. The CDR3 covers 11 residues. CDR3: CSTSDKETQYF. Here the CDR3 DNA reads TGCAGCACCTCAGACAAAGAGACCCAGTACTTC.

The V and J genes are TRBV9 and TRBJ1-1; D gene uncertain. The V end lost 3 bases, the J end lost 4 bases, and 13 bases lay between the germline ends. Germline CDR1 SGDLS, CDR2 YYNGEE. The CDR3 has 14 amino acids. The CDR3 region has the DNA TGTGCCAGCAGCGGAGGCAAGATGGGCACTGAAGCTTTCTTT. Protein product: CASSGGKMGTEAFF.

The chain links TRBV19 to TRBJ2-2, with TRBD1 matching over 8 bases. This CDR3 comprises 17 residues. Trimming removed 5 bases from V and 6 bases from J; junction bases left unmatched: 14. Germline assignment: CDR1 LNHDA and CDR2 SQIVND (reference sequence). The CDR3 DNA sequence: TGTGCCAGTAGTCTACCCGGACAGGGTATTTTCCCCGGGGAGCTGTTTTTT. It yields the protein CASSLPGQGIFPGELFF.

This chain connects TRBV7-2 to TRBJ1-1; D is possibly TRBD1 (5 bases). Between the trimmed V and J ends, which lost 5 bases and 4 bases, there was a span of 17 bases. The CDR3 contains 15 residues. Germline V CDR1 and CDR2: SGHTA, FQGNSA. The CDR3 nucleotides read TGTGCCAGCAGCCCCCACGTGGGGGGTATCACTGAAGCTTTCTTT. Protein sequence: CASSPHVGGITEAFF.

This clone was observed once. This rearrangement joins TRBV6-6 to TRBJ1-5; D is uncertain. Trimming took 6 bases from V and 6 from J, leaving 12 bases between them. Per germline, CDR1 MNHNY and CDR2 SVGAGI (reference sequence). The CDR3 consists of 13 residues. This CDR3 is CASSQLKSQPQHF. The CDR3 DNA follows: TGTGCCAGCAGCCAATTGAAGAGTCAGCCCCAGCATTTT.